The rows below give T cell receptor beta chains drawn from one sample of a study of T-cell memory formation after mild COVID-19. TCRdb fed the 5' RACE reads into MiXCR, producing one record per CDR3 protein. Among under 350,000 distinct CDR3 sequences listed, about 17% were seen once. The specimen sequenced was PBMCs or a T cell subset sorted from them (not recorded which). These receptors were taken from a man between 18 and 29 years old who had mild COVID-19 (a few samples of this study predate the infection). Cell type and time point are not known. Each CDR3 is given with its conserved first and last residue. D genes are given only for firm matches. Clone size is stated in some rows and not others, as once, few, many or a class when expanded.

len: 15; v_gene: TRBV19; d_gene: TRBD2; j_gene: TRBJ2-3; abundance: NA; CDR3aa: CASLISGGAADTQYF; CDR3nt: TGTGCCAGCCTGATTAGCGGGGGGGCGGCAGATACGCAGTATTTT
len: 18; v_gene: TRBV2; d_gene: NA; j_gene: TRBJ2-2; abundance: NA; CDR3aa: CASSEAPPFAADTGELFF; CDR3nt: TGTGCCAGCAGTGAAGCGCCCCCTTTTGCGGCGGACACCGGGGAGCTGTTTTTT
len: 14; v_gene: TRBV7-9; d_gene: NA; j_gene: TRBJ1-2; abundance: NA; CDR3aa: CASSLMDGNYGYTF; CDR3nt: TGTGCCAGCAGCTTGATGGACGGGAACTATGGCTACACCTTC
len: 13; v_gene: TRBV7-2; d_gene: NA; j_gene: TRBJ2-2; abundance: many; CDR3aa: CASSGRNTGELFF; CDR3nt: TGTGCCAGCAGTGGGAGGAACACCGGGGAGCTGTTTTTT
len: 15; v_gene: TRBV4-3; d_gene: NA; j_gene: TRBJ2-3; abundance: few; CDR3aa: CASSRKGATDDTQYF; CDR3nt: TGCGCCAGCAGCCGAAAGGGAGCGACCGACGATACGCAGTATTTT
len: 17; v_gene: TRBV7-8; d_gene: NA; j_gene: TRBJ2-2; abundance: many; CDR3aa: CASSPRGGQGNTGELFF; CDR3nt: TGTGCCAGCAGCCCCCGGGGGGGACAGGGGAACACCGGGGAGCTGTTTTTT
len: 18; v_gene: TRBV4-2; d_gene: NA; j_gene: TRBJ1-4; abundance: few; CDR3aa: CASSPLRVLGIAEEKLFF; CDR3nt: TGTGCCAGCAGCCCTTTACGGGTTTTAGGGATCGCGGAAGAAAAACTGTTTTTT
len: 15; v_gene: TRBV4-1; d_gene: TRBD2; j_gene: TRBJ2-7; abundance: few; CDR3aa: CASSHMDPGGYEQYF; CDR3nt: TGCGCCAGCAGCCACATGGATCCGGGAGGTTACGAGCAGTACTTC
len: 13; v_gene: TRBV5-4; d_gene: NA; j_gene: TRBJ2-3; abundance: few; CDR3aa: CASTTATHDTQYF; CDR3nt: TGTGCCAGCACCACCGCGACCCACGATACGCAGTATTTT
len: 14; v_gene: TRBV7-2; d_gene: TRBD1; j_gene: TRBJ1-3; abundance: few; CDR3aa: CASSPTGDGNTIYF; CDR3nt: TGTGCCAGCAGCCCGACAGGGGACGGAAACACCATATATTTT
len: 13; v_gene: TRBV5-1; d_gene: NA; j_gene: TRBJ2-5; abundance: few; CDR3aa: CASSLMGLETQYF; CDR3nt: TGCGCCAGCAGCTTGATGGGTCTAGAGACCCAGTACTTC
len: 17; v_gene: TRBV6-5; d_gene: TRBD2; j_gene: TRBJ2-1; abundance: NA; CDR3aa: CASSYLAGGRVIGEQFF; CDR3nt: TGTGCCAGCAGTTATCTAGCGGGGGGGCGAGTAATTGGTGAGCAGTTCTTC
len: 16; v_gene: TRBV6-4; d_gene: TRBD1; j_gene: TRBJ2-1; abundance: few; CDR3aa: CASSEPRTGRGNEQFF; CDR3nt: TGTGCCAGCAGCGAACCTCGGACAGGGCGAGGCAATGAGCAGTTCTTC
len: 17; v_gene: TRBV5-1; d_gene: NA; j_gene: TRBJ1-6; abundance: many; CDR3aa: CASSSGNREIYNSPLHF; CDR3nt: TGCGCCAGCAGCTCGGGAAACCGGGAGATCTATAATTCACCCCTCCACTTT
len: 16; v_gene: TRBV7-3; d_gene: NA; j_gene: TRBJ2-2; abundance: NA; CDR3aa: CASSLNTLGRTGELFF; CDR3nt: TGTGCCAGCAGCTTAAATACCTTAGGCAGGACCGGGGAGCTGTTTTTT
len: 12; v_gene: TRBV9; d_gene: NA; j_gene: TRBJ2-1; abundance: many; CDR3aa: CASSGTNNEQFF; CDR3nt: TGTGCCAGCAGCGGGACTAACAATGAGCAGTTCTTC
len: 16; v_gene: TRBV5-1; d_gene: TRBD1; j_gene: TRBJ1-1; abundance: few; CDR3aa: CASSPVTGIGDTEAFF; CDR3nt: TGCGCCAGCAGCCCCGTGACAGGGATTGGGGACACTGAAGCTTTCTTT
len: 15; v_gene: TRBV7-7; d_gene: TRBD2; j_gene: TRBJ2-1; abundance: NA; CDR3aa: CASSLGLAGNGEQFF; CDR3nt: TGTGCCAGCAGCTTGGGACTAGCGGGGAATGGTGAGCAGTTCTTC
len: 17; v_gene: TRBV6-1; d_gene: NA; j_gene: TRBJ2-4; abundance: few; CDR3aa: CASSEVGGALDKNIQYF; CDR3nt: TGTGCCAGCAGTGAAGTAGGCGGGGCCCTAGACAAAAACATTCAGTACTTC
len: 17; v_gene: TRBV7-2; d_gene: TRBD1; j_gene: TRBJ2-6; abundance: many; CDR3aa: CASSWGQGLSGANVLTF; CDR3nt: TGTGCCAGCAGCTGGGGACAGGGACTCTCTGGGGCCAACGTCCTGACTTTC
len: 15; v_gene: TRBV5-6; d_gene: NA; j_gene: TRBJ2-3; abundance: NA; CDR3aa: CASSLATAQRDTQYF; CDR3nt: TGTGCCAGCAGCTTGGCGACAGCCCAGCGGGATACGCAGTATTTT
len: 16; v_gene: TRBV10-3; d_gene: NA; j_gene: TRBJ2-3; abundance: NA; CDR3aa: CAIRERLQSSTDTQYF; CDR3nt: TGTGCCATCAGGGAGCGGCTACAATCTAGCACAGATACGCAGTATTTT
len: 15; v_gene: TRBV7-9; d_gene: TRBD2; j_gene: TRBJ2-3; abundance: few; CDR3aa: CASMKLAGGTDTQYF; CDR3nt: TGTGCCAGCATGAAGCTAGCGGGGGGCACAGATACGCAGTATTTT
len: 14; v_gene: TRBV5-1; d_gene: NA; j_gene: TRBJ2-1; abundance: few; CDR3aa: CASSLPSTGNEQFF; CDR3nt: TGCGCCAGCAGCTTGCCTAGCACGGGCAATGAGCAGTTCTTC
len: 14; v_gene: TRBV12-3/TRBV12-4; d_gene: NA; j_gene: TRBJ1-5; abundance: NA; CDR3aa: CASSFLGAVEPQHF; CDR3nt: TGTGCCAGCAGTTTTCTGGGGGCGGTAGAGCCCCAGCATTTT
len: 14; v_gene: TRBV12-3/TRBV12-4; d_gene: NA; j_gene: TRBJ1-1; abundance: NA; CDR3aa: CASMRYDVQAKAFF; CDR3nt: TGTGCCAGCATGAGATACGACGTACAAGCTAAAGCTTTCTTT
len: 14; v_gene: TRBV4-3; d_gene: NA; j_gene: TRBJ2-7; abundance: many; CDR3aa: CASSAFRGDYEQYF; CDR3nt: TGCGCCAGCAGCGCCTTCAGGGGGGACTACGAGCAGTACTTC
len: 15; v_gene: TRBV11-2; d_gene: NA; j_gene: TRBJ1-1; abundance: NA; CDR3aa: CASSPMGRGRTEAFF; CDR3nt: TGTGCCAGCAGCCCAATGGGACGGGGGCGGACTGAAGCTTTCTTT